A selection of T cell receptor beta chains follows, all from one sample in a study of blood T cell repertoires in COVID-19. Assay: immunoSEQ multiplex PCR; the TCRdb copy retains only in-frame clones and omits some. Of 300,000 to 400,000 clones listed, more than 90% are singletons. The source material was PBMCs or T cells enriched from blood (not recorded which). The receptors shown here come from a woman under 40 who had been exposed to COVID-19. Each CDR3 is given with its conserved first and last residue. A D gene is named only where the DNA matches it firmly. A row's size may be missing; if present it is once, few, many or a size class.

J,size,V,D,DNA,CDR3
TRBJ2-1,NA,TRBV6-5,NA,TGTGCCAGCAGTTATACAGGGAGTAATGAGCAGTTCTTC,CASSYTGSNEQFF
TRBJ2-7,NA,TRBV2,NA,TGTGCCAGCAGCTACACAGGGACCGAGCAGTACTTC,CASSYTGTEQYF
TRBJ1-5,NA,TRBV7-2,TRBD1,TGTGCCAGCAGGAAAGACAGGGGGGCTCAGCCCCAGCATTTT,CASRKDRGAQPQHF
TRBJ1-2,NA,TRBV11-2,NA,TGTGCCAGCAGCTTAGTCGTGGGAGGGAACTATGGCTACACCTTC,CASSLVVGGNYGYTF
TRBJ1-6,NA,TRBV3-1/TRBV3-2,NA,TGTGCCAGCAGCCAAGACGTCAGGGCCTCCCCTTCACCCCTCCACTTT,CASSQDVRASPSPLHF
TRBJ2-7,NA,TRBV6-5,TRBD1,TGTGCCAGCACTCGACAGGGCCGGGACGAGCAGTACTTC,CASTRQGRDEQYF
TRBJ2-7,few,TRBV11-1,NA,TGTGCCAGCAGCCCCAGAGGGAACTACGAGCAGTACTTC,CASSPRGNYEQYF
TRBJ1-5,once,TRBV7-2,NA,TGTGCCAGCAGCTTACGGGGGACGGTCGCACAGCCCCAGCATTTT,CASSLRGTVAQPQHF
TRBJ1-1,NA,TRBV5-1,TRBD1,TGCGCCAGCAGCCTAAGACAGGGGCCAGAAGCTTTCTTT,CASSLRQGPEAFF
TRBJ2-1,NA,TRBV6-5,NA,TGTGCCAGCTCCGAGTGGGGGGGCCAAAATGAGCAGTTCTTC,CASSEWGGQNEQFF
TRBJ2-4,NA,TRBV5-1,TRBD1,TGCGCCAGCAGCTCCGGGACAGGGTGGGAAAGTGCCAAAAACATTCAGTACTTC,CASSSGTGWESAKNIQYF
TRBJ1-2,few,TRBV5-1,TRBD1,TGCGCCAGCAGCCCAGACAGGGTTAACTATGGCTACACCTTC,CASSPDRVNYGYTF
TRBJ2-7,NA,TRBV4-3,TRBD1,TGCGCCAGCAGCCAAGATGGGAGGACAGGGGGTCGCCACGAGCAGTACTTC,CASSQDGRTGGRHEQYF
TRBJ2-1,NA,TRBV2,NA,TGTGCCGCCGCCCACAACTCCTACAATGAGCAGTTCTTC,CAAAHNSYNEQFF
TRBJ1-6,NA,TRBV5-5,TRBD1,TGTGCCAGCAGCTCCTTGGACAGGGCAGGTTCACCCCTCCACTTT,CASSSLDRAGSPLHF
TRBJ2-7,NA,TRBV27,NA,TGTGCCAGCAGTAAAGGTTCAGGGATCCCCTACGAGCAGTACTTC,CASSKGSGIPYEQYF
TRBJ2-5,NA,TRBV6-5,NA,TGTGCCAGCAGGCCAGGGTACCAAGAGACCCAGTACTTC,CASRPGYQETQYF
TRBJ2-7,once,TRBV7-2,TRBD1,TGTGCCAGCAGACCGGACAGGGCTGCTTACGAGCAGTACTTC,CASRPDRAAYEQYF
TRBJ1-3,NA,TRBV7-2,TRBD1,TGTGCCAGCATCGACAGGGGCTCAGGAAACACCATATATTTT,CASIDRGSGNTIYF
TRBJ2-7,NA,TRBV4-2,NA,TGTGCCAGCAGCCTGGAGGTGGAGGGCTCCTACGAGCAGTACTTC,CASSLEVEGSYEQYF
TRBJ1-2,NA,TRBV7-9,TRBD1,TGTGCCAGCAGCTCGAACCATCGGACAGGCTATGGCTACACCTTC,CASSSNHRTGYGYTF
TRBJ2-1,NA,TRBV11-2,TRBD2,TGTGCCAGCAGGACACTAAGCGGGGTTAAGTTCTTC,CASRTLSGVKFF
TRBJ1-6,NA,TRBV5-1,TRBD1,TGCGCCAGCAGGACAGGGGTAGATAATTCACCCCTCCACTTT,CASRTGVDNSPLHF
TRBJ1-4,NA,TRBV27,TRBD1,TGTGCCAGCAGTAAGAACAGGGGGCAGAGTGACGGTGAAAAACTGTTTTTT,CASSKNRGQSDGEKLFF